Listed below are T cell receptor beta chains from one sample, sequenced in a study of OX40 agonist ivuxolimab in advanced cancers. Generated by immunoSEQ multiplex PCR, the TCRdb table keeps only in-frame clones and is missing some. The sample contains 77,000 or so clones, 90% to 95% of which appear only once. The sample consisted of CD4+ or CD8+ T cells sorted from blood, taken in a trial of the OX40 agonist ivuxolimab. The receptors originated from an adult with an advanced solid tumor such as melanoma, head and neck, liver or kidney cancer. The CDR3 runs from the conserved cysteine through the conserved F or W. The order of the fields is clone size, D gene, V gene, J gene, CDR3 protein, CDR3 DNA. D genes are given only for firm matches. The size entry is marked missing in some rows and otherwise reads once, few, many or a size class.

>NA|TRBD2|TRBV4-1|TRBJ2-7
CASSRNPAGVTYEQYF
TGCGCCAGCAGCCGTAACCCAGCGGGAGTCACCTACGAGCAGTACTTC
>NA|NA|TRBV7-8|TRBJ1-5
CASRRGGGNQPQHF
TGTGCCAGCAGGAGGGGGGGTGGCAATCAGCCCCAGCATTTT
>NA|NA|TRBV7-2|TRBJ2-3
CASSSLSLLSTDTQYF
TGTGCCAGCAGCTCTTTAAGTCTTCTTAGCACAGATACGCAGTATTTT
>NA|NA|TRBV18|TRBJ2-3
CASSPQGVTADTQYF
TGTGCCAGCTCACCACAGGGAGTCACAGCAGATACGCAGTATTTT
>NA|NA|TRBV5-4|TRBJ2-3
CASGRGGDTQYF
TGTGCCAGCGGGAGAGGGGGTGATACGCAGTATTTT
>NA|NA|TRBV15|TRBJ2-7
CATSRGRSDLDSYEQYF
TGTGCCACCAGCAGGGGACGCAGCGACCTCGACTCCTACGAGCAGTACTTC
>NA|TRBD1|TRBV29-1|TRBJ2-7
CSVGTGSDEQYF
TGCAGCGTTGGGACAGGGAGTGACGAGCAGTACTTC
>NA|NA|TRBV7-7|TRBJ2-5
CASSSGRGASSQETQYF
TGTGCCAGCAGCTCTGGAAGGGGGGCCTCGTCGCAAGAGACCCAGTACTTC
>NA|TRBD1|TRBV7-9|TRBJ1-5
CASSPGQGGDQPQHF
TGTGCCAGCAGCCCTGGACAGGGAGGGGATCAGCCCCAGCATTTT
>NA|NA|TRBV4-3|TRBJ1-2
CASSQGAGYGYTF
TGCGCCAGCAGCCAGGGGGCGGGCTATGGCTACACCTTC
>NA|TRBD2|TRBV11-2|TRBJ2-7
CASSSGLGGYEQYF
TGTGCCAGCAGCTCGGGACTCGGGGGGTACGAGCAGTACTTC
>NA|TRBD2|TRBV6-1|TRBJ2-7
CASSSSGLSYEQYF
TGTGCCAGCAGTTCTAGCGGACTCTCCTACGAGCAGTACTTC
>NA|NA|TRBV29-1|TRBJ2-5
CSVESGFQETQYF
TGCAGCGTTGAATCGGGATTCCAAGAGACCCAGTACTTC
>NA|NA|TRBV11-1|TRBJ2-4
CASSLRTENIQYF
TGTGCCAGCAGCTTACGGACAGAAAACATTCAGTACTTC
>once|NA|TRBV19|TRBJ1-1
CASSIKGENTEAFF
TGTGCCAGTAGTATAAAGGGGGAGAACACTGAAGCTTTCTTT
>NA|TRBD1|TRBV5-1|TRBJ2-1
CASSPAGTGNYNEQFF
TGCGCCAGCAGCCCTGCCGGGACAGGGAACTACAATGAGCAGTTCTTC
>NA|NA|TRBV11-1|TRBJ2-7
CASSLGQGAYEQYF
TGTGCCAGCAGCTTAGGCCAGGGAGCCTACGAGCAGTACTTC
>NA|NA|TRBV5-1|TRBJ2-1
CASSLLRASYNEQFF
TGCGCCAGCAGCTTGCTCAGAGCCTCCTACAATGAGCAGTTCTTC
>NA|NA|TRBV7-7|TRBJ2-3
CASSQSTYTDTQYF
TGTGCCAGCAGCCAAAGTACGTACACAGATACGCAGTATTTT
>NA|NA|TRBV19|TRBJ1-1
CASSPRQATEAFF
TGTGCCAGTAGTCCTAGACAGGCCACTGAAGCTTTCTTT
>few|NA|TRBV5-1|TRBJ1-1
CASRRNTEAFF
TGCGCCAGCCGGCGGAACACTGAAGCTTTCTTT
>NA|NA|TRBV6-1|TRBJ2-5
CASTPGAPQETQYF
TGTGCCAGCACCCCCGGGGCACCCCAAGAGACCCAGTACTTC
>NA|NA|TRBV5-1|TRBJ2-7
CASSLVLGSEQYF
TGCGCCAGCAGCTTGGTTTTGGGTTCCGAGCAGTACTTC
>NA|NA|TRBV7-2|TRBJ1-1
CASSPHLNTEAFF
TGTGCCAGCAGCCCACACTTAAACACTGAAGCTTTCTTT
>NA|NA|TRBV6-6|TRBJ1-6
CASNPAQNHSPLHF
TGTGCCAGCAACCCGGCCCAGAATCATTCACCCCTCCACTTT
>NA|NA|TRBV2|TRBJ2-1
CASSSDVSSYNEQFF
TGTGCCAGCAGTTCGGACGTGAGCTCCTACAATGAGCAGTTCTTC
>NA|NA|TRBV6-6|TRBJ1-1
CASSRTWGNTEAFF
TGTGCCAGCAGTCGGACCTGGGGGAACACTGAAGCTTTCTTT
>NA|NA|TRBV7-2|TRBJ1-1
CASSPMTASSEAFF
TGTGCCAGCAGCCCCATGACAGCGTCGTCAGAAGCTTTCTTT
>NA|NA|TRBV4-1|TRBJ1-2
CASSQEVRPLHGYTF
TGCGCCAGCAGCCAAGAAGTCAGACCTCTCCATGGCTACACCTTC
>NA|NA|TRBV15|TRBJ2-2
CATKGLAVTNTGELFF
TGTGCCACCAAGGGCCTCGCGGTAACGAACACCGGGGAGCTGTTTTTT
>NA|NA|TRBV7-2|TRBJ1-5
CASSLGHNQPQHF
TGTGCCAGCAGCCTAGGGCACAATCAGCCCCAGCATTTT
>NA|NA|TRBV7-5|TRBJ1-6
CVMRSGQTSYNSPLHF
TGTGTCATGAGGTCGGGACAGACCTCTTATAATTCACCCCTCCACTTT
>NA|NA|TRBV5-6|TRBJ2-5
CASSLVSRGAEETQYF
TGTGCCAGCAGCTTGGTGAGCAGGGGCGCAGAGGAGACCCAGTACTTC
>once|TRBD1|TRBV5-5|TRBJ1-4
CASSLLPTGATNEKLFF
TGTGCCAGCAGCTTACTTCCAACAGGGGCAACTAATGAAAAACTGTTTTTT
>NA|NA|TRBV7-3|TRBJ2-3
CASSLFADQETQYF
TGTGCCAGCAGCTTGTTCGCCGACCAAGAGACGCAGTATTTT
>NA|NA|TRBV7-9|TRBJ2-3
CASTGAKTTDTQYF
TGTGCCAGCACCGGGGCGAAGACCACAGATACGCAGTATTTT
>NA|NA|TRBV5-4|TRBJ2-3
CASSPQGIITDTQYF
TGTGCCAGCAGCCCCCAGGGTATCATTACAGATACGCAGTATTTT
>NA|TRBD1|TRBV13|TRBJ1-1
CASSSMTGGTEAFF
TGTGCCAGCAGCTCCATGACAGGGGGCACTGAAGCTTTCTTT
>once|TRBD2|TRBV5-1|TRBJ2-1
CASSSLGIAGASYNEQFF
TGCGCCAGCAGCTCCCTTGGGATAGCGGGAGCGAGCTACAATGAGCAGTTCTTC
>NA|NA|TRBV5-1|TRBJ2-3
CASSPGTLLPSDTQYF
TGCGCCAGCAGCCCCGGGACCCTCCTTCCCTCAGATACGCAGTATTTT
>NA|TRBD2|TRBV15|TRBJ2-7
CATSRGGTSGVEQYF
TGTGCCACCAGCAGGGGAGGGACTAGCGGGGTGGAGCAGTACTTC
>NA|TRBD1|TRBV6-5|TRBJ2-2
CASSWTRDRATGELFF
TGTGCCAGCAGTTGGACCCGGGACAGGGCTACCGGGGAGCTGTTTTTT
>NA|TRBD1|TRBV2|TRBJ1-2
CASRRDRDANYGYTF
TGTGCCAGCAGACGCGACAGGGACGCTAACTATGGCTACACCTTC
>NA|NA|TRBV5-1|TRBJ2-1
CASSLGGLGNEQFF
TGCGCCAGCAGCTTGGGGGGCCTCGGGAATGAGCAGTTCTTC
>NA|NA|TRBV6-6|TRBJ2-7
CASRDSGAGTTYEQYF
TGTGCCAGCAGAGACAGTGGGGCGGGTACCACCTACGAGCAGTACTTC
>NA|NA|TRBV11-2|TRBJ2-3
CASRDHVAHTDTQYF
TGTGCCAGCAGAGATCACGTAGCTCACACAGATACGCAGTATTTT
>NA|TRBD1|TRBV19|TRBJ2-1
CASTGTGFLEQFF
TGTGCCAGTACCGGGACAGGGTTCCTCGAGCAGTTCTTC
>NA|TRBD1|TRBV7-8|TRBJ2-6
CASSPGTGSSGANVLTF
TGTGCCAGCAGCCCTGGGACAGGGAGCTCTGGGGCCAACGTCCTGACTTTC
>NA|NA|TRBV29-1|TRBJ2-3
CSARAQTDTQYF
TGCAGCGCCCGGGCCCAGACAGATACGCAGTATTTT
>once|NA|TRBV28|TRBJ1-3
CASSSPDTIYF
TGTGCCAGCAGCTCGCCGGACACCATATATTTT
>NA|TRBD1|TRBV5-1|TRBJ2-3
CASSLMGTGEDTQYF
TGCGCCAGCAGCTTGATGGGGACAGGGGAAGATACGCAGTATTTT
>NA|TRBD1|TRBV10-1|TRBJ2-1
CASSATGTELDEQFF
TGCGCCAGCAGTGCAACCGGGACAGAGCTCGATGAGCAGTTCTTC